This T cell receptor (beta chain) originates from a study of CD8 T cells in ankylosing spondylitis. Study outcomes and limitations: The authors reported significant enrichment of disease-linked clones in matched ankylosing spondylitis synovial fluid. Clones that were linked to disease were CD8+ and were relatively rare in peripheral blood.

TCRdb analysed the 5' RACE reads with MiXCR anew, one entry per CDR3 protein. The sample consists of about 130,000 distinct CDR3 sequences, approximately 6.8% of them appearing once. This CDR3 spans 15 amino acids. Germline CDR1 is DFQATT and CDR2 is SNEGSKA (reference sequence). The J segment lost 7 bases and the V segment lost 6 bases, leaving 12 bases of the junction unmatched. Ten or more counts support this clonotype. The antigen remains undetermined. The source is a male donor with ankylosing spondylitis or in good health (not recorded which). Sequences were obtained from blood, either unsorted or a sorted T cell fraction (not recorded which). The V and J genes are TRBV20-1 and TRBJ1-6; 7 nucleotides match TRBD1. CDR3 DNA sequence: TGCAGTGCCGCATCCGGGACAGCTATCAATTCACCCCTCCACTTT. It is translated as CSAASGTAINSPLHF.